This TCR beta chain stems from a study of memory CD4+ T cells and cytomegalovirus serostatus. Study details: Healthy Belgian adult donors included roughly ten CMV-positive and some 24 CMV-negative people. Overall study results and limits: The CMV-associated TCR signature appears largely within the CD4+ memory repertoire.

The sort gate was single viable CD3+CD4+CD8-CD45RO+ cells for memory CD4+ T cells. Serostatus was set by detecting CMV pp150, pp28, p38, p52 IgG. Total CD4+ T cells were enriched by CD4 positive selection. About this clone itself: Antigen: not known.

Clones were read by immunoSEQ multiplex PCR, and TCRdb kept only the in-frame ones, dropping some. The repertoire includes approximately 53,000 clones, about 78% of them detected once, and 0.5% to 0.7% sits in the top ten. There are 16 residues in the CDR3. Germline CDR1 SEHNR, CDR2 FQNEAQ (reference sequence). The junction had 9 bases not matched to a gene; V was cut back by 5 bases and J by 7 bases. The chain recombines TRBV7-9 with TRBJ2-1, with TRBD2 matching 12 bases. Material for sequencing was memory CD4+ T cells from blood. The TCR was taken from an adult in good health and CMV-seronegative. In nucleotides, the CDR3 is TGTGCCAGCAGCCCCACGACTAGCGGGAGTAAAAATGAGCAGTTCTTC. Protein product: CASSPTTSGSKNEQFF.